There are a few counts of the clone carrying this T cell receptor beta chain. Its antigen is undetermined. Attachment of unique molecular identifiers was made to individual cDNA molecules. One entry per CDR3 protein results from TCRdb running MiXCR on the 5' RACE reads. The table shows about 48,000 distinct CDR3 sequences, with about 6.2% occurring only once. Between the trimmed V and J ends, which lost 6 bases and 2 bases, there was a span of 4 bases. The CDR3 length is 11 residues. Germline-derived CDR1 and CDR2 are MNHEY and SMNVEV (reference sequence). This sample was taken from a study of early T cells in non-severe SARS-CoV-2 infection. Study background: Sequencing of bulk RNA from unsorted whole blood was done, without chain pairing. Points from the study as a whole: Matching against VDJdb likely underestimated virus-specific expansions, favoring anti-spike CD8.

This sequence joins TRBV27 and TRBJ1-2; D uncertain. The origin of this receptor is an adult who was a healthcare worker with PCR-confirmed SARS-CoV-2 infection or an uninfected control (not recorded which). The sample here was whole blood, taken at baseline. Written as DNA, the CDR3 is TGTGCCAGCAGGAAGAACTATGGCTACACCTTC. Translation gives CASRKNYGYTF.